Each of the 17 T cell receptor beta chains below was sequenced from the same sample in a study of CD8+ T cells in alopecia areata listed by TCRdb under 2018. The time point label for this specimen denotes: around 22 weeks on oral tofacitinib. The treatment or condition label, as the study defines it: oral pan-JAK inhibitor, 5-10 mg twice daily. Library preparation employed the immunoSEQ multiplex PCR assay. For TCR sequencing, RNA was extracted from every sample and reverse transcribed into cDNA to serve as template. Entries here come from immuneACCESS through TCRdb and include only in-frame sequences with V and J called. Some clones fail to appear in such tables; in the studies checked, an unresolved V gene covers under half of the shortfall, and the cause of the remainder is unknown. The sample profile shows under 350,000 clones; 55% to 75% of them were found once. The top ten clonotypes cover under 2% of the sample.

Sequenced here: CD4+ T cells sorted from blood, sampled at week 24, from a patient treated with tofacitinib. Source of these receptors: a human donor with alopecia areata.

V and J are TRBV2 and TRBJ1-1; 8 nucleotides agree with TRBD1. CDR3 length: 14 amino acids. Germline lookup yields CDR1 SNHLY and CDR2 FYNNEI. V shed 3 bases and J 1 base; nucleotides not matched to a gene: 1. The CDR3, as DNA: TGTGCCAGCAGTGACGGGACAGGGAACACTGAAGCTTTCTTT. Its translation: CASSDGTGNTEAFF.

This clone was counted once. The V and J genes are TRBV7-6 and TRBJ1-2, with D uncertain. The CDR3 consists of 15 residues. The V end lost 1 base, the J end lost 0 bases, and 9 bases lay between the germline ends. Per the germline V gene, CDR1 is SGHVS and CDR2 is FNYEAQ. The CDR3 region has the DNA TGTGCCAGCAGCTTAGAACAGACTTCTAACTATGGCTACACCTTC. It yields the protein CASSLEQTSNYGYTF.

J is TRBJ2-3 and V is TRBV6-6; 10 nucleotides agree with TRBD1. The germline gives CDR1 MNHNY, CDR2 SVGAGI (reference sequence). The length of the CDR3 is 13 residues. The J segment lost 2 bases and the V segment lost 11 bases, leaving 4 bases of the junction unmatched. DNA of the CDR3: TGTGCCGGGACAGGGGCCCTCACAGATACGCAGTATTTT. The encoded protein is CAGTGALTDTQYF.

The chain employs TRBV9 and TRBJ2-5; TRBD2 agrees at 8 bases. The J segment lost 1 base and the V segment lost 2 bases, leaving 7 bases of the junction unmatched. CDR1 SGDLS and CDR2 YYNGEE come from the germline V gene. The CDR3 runs 16 residues. The chain's CDR3 is CASSVSPGLGQETQYF. Here the CDR3 DNA reads TGTGCCAGCAGCGTCAGCCCGGGACTAGGCCAAGAGACCCAGTACTTC.

This clone came up a few times. The V call is TRBV6-1, the J call TRBJ1-1; TRBD1 might be the D (5 bases). Germline CDR1 and CDR2: MNHNS and SASEGT. The CDR3 loop spans 13 amino acids. The V and J ends lost 10 bases and 7 bases respectively, with 19 bases between them. The CDR3 sequence: CATEGSPPLEAFF. DNA for the CDR3: TGTGCCACCGAGGGGAGTCCCCCTCTTGAAGCTTTCTTT.

CDR3 region: CASSLAWQGEYEQYF. In DNA, the CDR3 is TGCGCCAGCAGCTTGGCCTGGCAGGGTGAATACGAGCAGTACTTC. The chain employs TRBV5-1 and TRBJ2-7; maybe TRBD1 (5 bases). CDR3 length equals 15 residues. V lost 0 bases, J lost 4 bases, and 14 bases lay in between. The germline gives CDR1 SGHRS, CDR2 YFSETQ.

V usage is TRBV7-2 and J usage is TRBJ1-6; no definite D call. Germline V gene data show CDR1 as SGHTA and CDR2 as FQGNSA. Trimming shortened V by 1 base and J by 3 bases, and 7 bases separated the two germline ends. CDR3 length: 15 residues. In nucleotides, the CDR3 is TGTGCCAGCAGCTTAGAACAGAGCTATAATTCACCCCTCCACTTT. The encoded protein is CASSLEQSYNSPLHF.

There are a few counts of this clone. The J gene is TRBJ2-5, the V gene TRBV10-3, with D uncertain. From germline, CDR1 is ENHRY and CDR2 SYGVKD. The CDR3 contains 13 residues. Trimming cost V 6 bases and J 1 base, with 9 bases left between them. The CDR3 DNA follows: TGTGCCATCAGGGAGCAGAGCCAAGAGACCCAGTACTTC. This sequence encodes CAIREQSQETQYF.

This clone was detected only once. This sequence joins TRBV2 and TRBJ1-2; no definite D call. This CDR3 contains 12 residues. Trimming took 4 bases from V and 3 from J, leaving 6 bases between them. Germline CDR1 and CDR2: SNHLY and FYNNEI. CDR3 DNA sequence: TGTGCCAGCAGTGCAACGGACTATGGCTACACCTTC. This codes for CASSATDYGYTF.

This rearrangement joins TRBV2 to TRBJ1-1; 10 nucleotides line up with TRBD1. The length of the CDR3 is 13 residues. V was pared by 6 bases and J by 5 bases, with 3 bases of the junction left unmatched. In germline, CDR1 is SNHLY, CDR2 FYNNEI. The CDR3 DNA follows: TGTGCCAGCAGGGGACAGGGGCCAACTGAAGCTTTCTTT. It translates to CASRGQGPTEAFF.

This CDR3 is CAWSPGYREVPYGYTF. In nucleotides, the CDR3 is TGTGCCTGGAGTCCCGGATACAGGGAGGTCCCCTATGGCTACACCTTC. This chain joins TRBV30 and TRBJ1-2, with TRBD1 as a possible D gene (6 bases). V was shortened by 2 bases and J by 4 bases, with 20 bases between the two germline ends. The CDR3 loop spans 16 amino acids. In germline, CDR1 is GTSNPN, CDR2 SVGIG (reference sequence).

V gene TRBV6-5 combines with J gene TRBJ2-7, with a possible D match to TRBD2 (6 bases). Trimming cost V 3 bases and J 0 bases, with 12 bases left between them. The CDR3 has 15 amino acids. Per germline, CDR1 MNHEY and CDR2 SVGAGI. This CDR3 reads CASSYFGGRSYEQYF. CDR3 coding DNA: TGTGCCAGCAGTTATTTCGGGGGACGCTCCTACGAGCAGTACTTC.

The chain joins TRBV6-5 to TRBJ1-1; D call uncertain. This CDR3 spans 13 amino acids. The germline CDR1 and CDR2 sequences are MNHEY and SVGAGI. The V end was cut by 10 bases, the J end by 3 bases, with 15 bases between. As DNA, the CDR3 is TGTGCCACCACCCGTGGGAAGGACACTGAAGCTTTCTTT. As protein: CATTRGKDTEAFF.

The V and J genes are TRBV7-9 and TRBJ2-2; 7 bases are a match to TRBD1. V shed 5 bases, J shed 1 base, and the junction held 7 bases outside the gene matches. Germline CDR1 is SEHNR and CDR2 is FQNEAQ (reference sequence). The CDR3 contains 16 residues. CDR3 region: CASSMTGIMNTGELFF. In nucleotides, the CDR3 is TGTGCCAGCAGCATGACAGGGATTATGAACACCGGGGAGCTGTTTTTT.

V and J are TRBV1 and TRBJ1-2. TRBV1 is labeled a pseudogene. This CDR3 comprises 19 residues. The CDR3, as DNA: TGCACCAGCAGCCAGTACCGGGGGGTCGGGCCCAAAGCTAACTATGGCTACACCTTC. Amino acid sequence: CTSSQYRGVGPKANYGYTF.

This clone was counted a few times. V gene TRBV7-2 combines with J gene TRBJ2-2, with D possibly matching TRBD2 (6 bases). Trimming cost V 5 bases and J 4 bases, with 17 bases left between them. CDR3 size: 16 residues. Germline loops: CDR1 SGHTA, CDR2 FQGNSA. This chain's CDR3 is CASSRIGGTGTGELFF. The CDR3 bases are TGTGCCAGCAGCCGCATCGGGGGTACGGGCACCGGGGAGCTGTTTTTT. The variable domain in full, with the rest retrieved from reference TRBV7-2 and TRBJ2-2, is GAGVSQSPSNKVTEKGKDVELRCDPISGHTALYWYRQSLGQGLEFLIYFQGNSAPDKSGLPSDRFSAERTGGSVSTLTIQRTQQEDSAVYLCASSRIGGTGTGELFFGEGSRLTVL.

The chain carries TRBV21-1 and TRBJ2-7; no check of the table's D call, TRBD1, against the DNA was made. TRBV21-1 is shown as a pseudogene. The CDR3 runs 15 residues. CDR3 loop: CASSKVPGTGEQQYF. The CDR3 nucleotides read TGTGCCAGCAGCAAAGTCCCCGGGACAGGGGAGCAGCAGTACTTC.